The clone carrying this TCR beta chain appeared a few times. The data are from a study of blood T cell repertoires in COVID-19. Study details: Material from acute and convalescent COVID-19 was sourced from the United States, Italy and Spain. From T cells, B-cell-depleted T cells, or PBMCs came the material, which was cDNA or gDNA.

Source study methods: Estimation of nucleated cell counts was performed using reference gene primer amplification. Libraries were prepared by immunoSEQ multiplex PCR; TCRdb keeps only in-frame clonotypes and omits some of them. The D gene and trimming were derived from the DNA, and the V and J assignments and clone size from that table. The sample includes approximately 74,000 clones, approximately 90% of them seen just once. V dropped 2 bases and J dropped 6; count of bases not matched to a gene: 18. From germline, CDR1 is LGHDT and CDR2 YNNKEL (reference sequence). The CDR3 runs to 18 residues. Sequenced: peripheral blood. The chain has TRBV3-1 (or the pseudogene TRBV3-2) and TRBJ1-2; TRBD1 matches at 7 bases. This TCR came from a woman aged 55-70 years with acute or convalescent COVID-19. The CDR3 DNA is TGTGCCAGCAGCCAAAATACCCTAAACAGGGGTAGAATTAATGGCTACACCTTC. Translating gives CASSQNTLNRGRINGYTF.